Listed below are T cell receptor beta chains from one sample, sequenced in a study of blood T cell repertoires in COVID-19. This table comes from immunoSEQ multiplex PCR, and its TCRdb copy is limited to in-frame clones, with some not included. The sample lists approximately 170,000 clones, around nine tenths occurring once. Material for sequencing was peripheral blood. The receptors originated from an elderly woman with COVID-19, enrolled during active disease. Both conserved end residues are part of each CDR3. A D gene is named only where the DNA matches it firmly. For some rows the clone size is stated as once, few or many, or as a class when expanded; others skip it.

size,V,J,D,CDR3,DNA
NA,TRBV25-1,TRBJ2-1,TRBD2,CASSASGGRVVNEQFF,TGTGCCAGCAGTGCCTCGGGCGGGAGGGTGGTCAATGAGCAGTTCTTC
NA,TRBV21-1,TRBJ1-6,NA,CASSKYPGLQLGNNSPLHF,TGTGCCAGCAGCAAATATCCGGGACTCCAGTTAGGAAATAATTCACCCCTCCACTTT
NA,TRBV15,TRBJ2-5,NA,CATSRGRGGEETQYF,TGTGCCACCAGCAGGGGCAGAGGGGGTGAAGAGACCCAGTACTTC
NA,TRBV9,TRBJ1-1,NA,CASSVEAGLGTEAFF,TGTGCCAGCAGCGTAGAGGCGGGTTTGGGCACTGAAGCTTTCTTT
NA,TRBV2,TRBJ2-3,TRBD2,CAMGLAGVDTQYF,TGTGCGATGGGGCTAGCGGGAGTCGATACGCAGTATTTT
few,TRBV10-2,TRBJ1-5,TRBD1,CASTPDRKLNQPQHF,TGCGCCAGCACTCCGGACAGGAAGCTGAATCAGCCCCAGCATTTT
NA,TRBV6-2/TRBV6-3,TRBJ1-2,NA,CASSFTLAENTF,TGTGCCAGCAGTTTCACCCTGGCGGAGAACACCTTC
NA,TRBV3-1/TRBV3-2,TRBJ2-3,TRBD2,CASSQDYGGRFTDTQYF,TGTGCCAGCAGCCAAGATTATGGCGGGAGGTTCACAGATACGCAGTATTTT
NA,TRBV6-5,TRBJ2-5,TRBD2,CASSYSTSTRETQYF,TGTGCCAGCAGTTACTCGACTAGCACGAGAGAGACCCAGTACTTC
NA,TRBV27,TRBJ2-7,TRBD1,CASSITGTGTYEQYF,TGTGCCAGCAGTATTACCGGGACAGGGACATACGAGCAGTACTTC
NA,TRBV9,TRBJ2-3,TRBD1,CASRPIGQGTDTQYF,TGTGCCAGCAGACCGATTGGACAGGGAACAGATACGCAGTATTTT
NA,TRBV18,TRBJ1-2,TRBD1,CASSPSNRGYYGYTF,TGTGCCAGCTCACCAAGCAACAGGGGATACTATGGCTACACCTTC
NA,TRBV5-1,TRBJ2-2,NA,CASSGRDFSGELFF,TGCGCCAGCAGCGGCAGGGACTTTTCCGGGGAGCTGTTTTTT
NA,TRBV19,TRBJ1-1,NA,CASSDTLNTEAFF,TGTGCCAGTAGCGACACCCTGAACACTGAAGCTTTCTTT
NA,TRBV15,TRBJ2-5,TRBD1,CATSPTGVQETQYF,TGTGCCACCAGCCCAACAGGGGTCCAAGAGACCCAGTACTTC
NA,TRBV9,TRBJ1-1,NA,CASSPGGVWNTEAFF,TGTGCCAGCAGCCCCGGGGGGGTGTGGAACACTGAAGCTTTCTTT
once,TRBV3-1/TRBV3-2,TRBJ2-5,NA,CATVAGGSYQETQYF,TGTGCCACTGTAGCCGGGGGTTCGTACCAAGAGACCCAGTACTTC
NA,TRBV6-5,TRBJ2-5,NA,CASSGDSRETQYF,TGTGCCAGCAGCGGGGACTCCAGAGAGACCCAGTACTTC
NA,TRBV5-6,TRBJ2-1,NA,CASSYNTEQFF,TGTGCCAGCAGCTACAACACTGAGCAGTTCTTC
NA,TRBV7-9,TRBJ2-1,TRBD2,CASSQSSGGVDEQFF,TGTGCCAGCAGCCAATCTAGCGGCGGAGTCGATGAGCAGTTCTTC
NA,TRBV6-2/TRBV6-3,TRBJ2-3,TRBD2,CASSSASGLTDTQYF,TGTGCCAGCAGTTCGGCTAGCGGGCTCACAGATACGCAGTATTTT
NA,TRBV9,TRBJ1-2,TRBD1,CASSAGQGAGGYTF,TGTGCCAGCAGCGCGGGACAGGGGGCGGGTGGCTACACCTTC
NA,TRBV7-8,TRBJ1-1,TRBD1,CASSLAGQVNTEAFF,TGTGCCAGCAGCTTAGCGGGACAGGTGAACACTGAAGCTTTCTTT
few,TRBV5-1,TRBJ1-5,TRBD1,CASSPEGAGQPQHF,TGCGCCAGCAGCCCCGAGGGGGCTGGTCAGCCCCAGCATTTT
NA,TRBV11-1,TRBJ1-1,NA,CASSKNELTEAFF,TGTGCCAGCAGCAAAAATGAGTTGACTGAAGCTTTCTTT
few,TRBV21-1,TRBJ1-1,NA,CASSKEGRAPEAFF,TGTGCCAGCAGCAAAGAAGGGAGGGCCCCTGAAGCTTTCTTT
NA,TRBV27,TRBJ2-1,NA,CASSLSHPGGLSDEQFF,TGTGCCAGCAGCCTTTCCCATCCCGGGGGGCTTAGCGATGAGCAGTTCTTC
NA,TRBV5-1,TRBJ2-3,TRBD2,CASSRAGTNTDTQYF,TGCGCCAGCAGCCGGGCTGGGACTAACACAGATACGCAGTATTTT
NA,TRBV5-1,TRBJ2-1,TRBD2,CASSISGSSSYNEQFF,TGCGCCAGCAGCATCAGCGGGAGTTCCTCCTACAATGAGCAGTTCTTC
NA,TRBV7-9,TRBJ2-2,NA,CASSLLLNTGELFF,TGTGCCAGCAGCCTATTGTTGAACACCGGGGAGCTGTTTTTT
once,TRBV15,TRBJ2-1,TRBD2,CATSGGGLSGRLHNEQFF,TGTGCCACCAGCGGTGGGGGTTTAAGCGGGAGATTGCACAATGAGCAGTTCTTC
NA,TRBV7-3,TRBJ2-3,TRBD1,CASSPGTVDKDTQYF,TGTGCCAGCAGCCCCGGGACAGTAGATAAAGATACGCAGTATTTT
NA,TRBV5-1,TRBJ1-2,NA,CASSPDSVNYGYTF,TGCGCCAGCAGCCCGGACAGCGTTAACTATGGCTACACCTTC
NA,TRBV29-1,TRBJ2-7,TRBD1,CSVTRQGGNYEQYF,TGCAGCGTGACCCGACAGGGTGGGAACTACGAGCAGTACTTC
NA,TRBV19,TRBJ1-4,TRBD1,CASGTGINEKLFF,TGTGCCAGTGGGACAGGGATTAATGAAAAACTGTTTTTT
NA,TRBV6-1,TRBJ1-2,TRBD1,CASSEAGRQGLYGYTF,TGTGCCAGCAGTGAAGCCGGGCGACAGGGACTCTATGGCTACACCTTC
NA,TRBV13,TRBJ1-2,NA,CASSLARALGYTF,TGTGCCAGCAGCTTAGCGAGGGCGCTCGGCTACACCTTC
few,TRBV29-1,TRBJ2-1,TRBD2,CSAGGREGPQFF,TGCAGCGCAGGTGGGCGGGAGGGCCCTCAGTTCTTC
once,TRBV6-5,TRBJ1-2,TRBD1,CASRQTGGNYGYTF,TGTGCCAGCAGGCAGACAGGGGGTAACTATGGCTACACCTTC
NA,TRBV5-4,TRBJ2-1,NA,CASSHQDNEQFF,TGTGCCAGCAGCCACCAGGACAATGAGCAGTTCTTC
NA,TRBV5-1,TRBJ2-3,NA,CASSFSGAPTDTQYF,TGCGCCAGCAGCTTCAGCGGAGCCCCCACAGATACGCAGTATTTT
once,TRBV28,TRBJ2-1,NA,CASSLPQVTHNEQFF,TGTGCCAGCAGTCTACCCCAGGTTACCCACAATGAGCAGTTCTTC
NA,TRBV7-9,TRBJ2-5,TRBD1,CASSLPAGGQETQYF,TGTGCCAGCAGCTTACCCGCAGGGGGCCAAGAGACCCAGTACTTC
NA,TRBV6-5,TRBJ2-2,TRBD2,CASSTSGSVGGELFF,TGTGCCAGCTCGACTAGCGGGAGCGTGGGCGGGGAGCTGTTTTTT
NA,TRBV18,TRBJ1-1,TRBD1,CASSPIGQGGTEAFF,TGTGCCAGCTCACCAATAGGACAGGGCGGCACTGAAGCTTTCTTT
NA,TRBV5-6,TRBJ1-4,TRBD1,CASSLAGQGWEKLFF,TGTGCCAGCAGCTTGGCCGGACAGGGGTGGGAAAAACTGTTTTTT
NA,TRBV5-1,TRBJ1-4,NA,CASSLGGLNPTNEKLFF,TGCGCCAGCAGCTTGGGGGGCTTAAACCCAACTAATGAAAAACTGTTTTTT
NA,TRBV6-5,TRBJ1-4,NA,CASSYDKGASNEKLFF,TGTGCCAGCAGTTACGACAAGGGAGCTTCGAATGAAAAACTGTTTTTT
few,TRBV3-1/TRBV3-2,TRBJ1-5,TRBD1,CASSDDRGRNVGNQPQHF,TGTGCCAGCAGCGACGACAGGGGGCGAAATGTCGGCAATCAGCCCCAGCATTTT
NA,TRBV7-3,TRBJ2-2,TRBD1,CASSPQGQATGELFF,TGTGCCAGCAGCCCACAGGGGCAGGCCACCGGGGAGCTGTTTTTT
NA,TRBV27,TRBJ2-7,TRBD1,CASSPALARGYYEQYF,TGTGCCAGCAGTCCGGCCCTCGCCAGGGGGTACTACGAGCAGTACTTC
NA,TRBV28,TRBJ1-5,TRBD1,CASSTGSGTAQPQHF,TGTGCCAGCAGTACTGGGTCGGGGACAGCTCAGCCCCAGCATTTT
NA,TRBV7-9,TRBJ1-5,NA,CASSEQTNQPQHF,TGTGCCAGCAGCGAACAGACCAATCAGCCCCAGCATTTT
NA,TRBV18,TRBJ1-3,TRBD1,CASSPRQGSSGNTIYF,TGTGCCAGCTCACCCAGACAGGGATCTTCTGGAAACACCATATATTTT